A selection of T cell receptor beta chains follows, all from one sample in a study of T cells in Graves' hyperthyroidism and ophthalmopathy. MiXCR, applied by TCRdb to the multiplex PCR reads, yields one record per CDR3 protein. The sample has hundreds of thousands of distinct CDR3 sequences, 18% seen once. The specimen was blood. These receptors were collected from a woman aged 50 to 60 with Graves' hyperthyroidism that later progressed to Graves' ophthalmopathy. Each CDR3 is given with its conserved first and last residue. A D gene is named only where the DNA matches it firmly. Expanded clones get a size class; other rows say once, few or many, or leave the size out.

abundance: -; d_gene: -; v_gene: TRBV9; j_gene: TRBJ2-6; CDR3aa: CASSAQLVQDVLTF; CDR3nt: TGTGCCAGCAGCGCTCAACTGGTCCAGGACGTCCTGACTTTC
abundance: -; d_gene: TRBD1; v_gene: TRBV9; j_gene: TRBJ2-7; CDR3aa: CASSVEGQGGSYEQYF; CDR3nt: TGTGCCAGCAGCGTAGAAGGACAGGGGGGATCCTACGAGCAGTACTTC
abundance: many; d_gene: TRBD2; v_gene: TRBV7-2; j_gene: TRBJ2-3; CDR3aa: CASSYGGLAGFTDTQYF; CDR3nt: TGTGCCAGCAGCTACGGGGGACTAGCGGGTTTCACAGATACGCAGTATTTT
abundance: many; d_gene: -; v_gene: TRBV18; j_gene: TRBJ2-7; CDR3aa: CASSPSGNSYEQYF; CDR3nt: TGTGCCAGCTCACCATCGGGGAACTCTTACGAGCAGTACTTC
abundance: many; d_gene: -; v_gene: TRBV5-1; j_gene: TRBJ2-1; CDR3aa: CASSLGSESYNEQFF; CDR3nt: TGCGCCAGCAGCTTGGGGTCCGAAAGCTACAATGAGCAGTTCTTC
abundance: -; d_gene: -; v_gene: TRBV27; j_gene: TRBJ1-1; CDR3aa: CASPLRKGARAEAFF; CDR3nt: TGTGCCAGCCCCCTAAGGAAAGGGGCAAGAGCTGAAGCTTTCTTT
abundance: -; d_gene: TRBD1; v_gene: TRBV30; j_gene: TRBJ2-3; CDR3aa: CAWVDRGRNTQYF; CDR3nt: TGTGCCTGGGTGGACAGGGGGCGGAATACGCAGTATTTT
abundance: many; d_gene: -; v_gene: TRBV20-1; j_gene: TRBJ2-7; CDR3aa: CSASSREDRWWYEQYF; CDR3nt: TGCAGTGCTAGCTCGCGAGAAGACCGTTGGTGGTACGAGCAGTACTTC
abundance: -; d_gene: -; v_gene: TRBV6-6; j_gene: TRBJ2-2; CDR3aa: CASSYSIRETGELFF; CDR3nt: TGTGCCAGCAGTTACTCGATCAGGGAGACCGGGGAGCTGTTTTTT
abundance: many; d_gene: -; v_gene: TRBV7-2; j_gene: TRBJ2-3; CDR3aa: CASSLSGAHGNTQYF; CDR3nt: TGTGCCAGCAGCTTATCAGGGGCTCACGGCAATACGCAGTATTTT
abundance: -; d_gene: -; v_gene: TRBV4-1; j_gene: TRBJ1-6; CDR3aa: CASSQAGGGESPLHF; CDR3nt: TGCGCCAGCAGCCAAGCGGGCGGAGGGGAATCACCCCTCCACTTT
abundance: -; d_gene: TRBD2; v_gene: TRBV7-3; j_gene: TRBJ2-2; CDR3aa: CASSFLAGATGELFF; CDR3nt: TGTGCCAGCAGCTTCCTAGCGGGGGCAACCGGGGAGCTGTTTTTT
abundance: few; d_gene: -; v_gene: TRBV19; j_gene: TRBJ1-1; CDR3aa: CASSFSTALEAFF; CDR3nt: TGTGCCAGTAGCTTTTCGACAGCCCTTGAAGCTTTCTTT
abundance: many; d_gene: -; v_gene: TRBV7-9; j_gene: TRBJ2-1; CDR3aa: CASRPSWGYNEQFF; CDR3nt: TGTGCCAGCAGGCCCTCGTGGGGCTACAATGAGCAGTTCTTC
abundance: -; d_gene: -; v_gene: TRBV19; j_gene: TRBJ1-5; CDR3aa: CASSKQVESNQPQHF; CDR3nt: TGTGCCAGTAGTAAACAGGTTGAAAGCAATCAGCCCCAGCATTTT
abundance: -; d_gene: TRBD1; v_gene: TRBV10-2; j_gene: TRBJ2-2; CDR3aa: CASSEILGTGSTGELFF; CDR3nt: TGCGCCAGCAGTGAGATATTGGGGACAGGGTCCACCGGGGAGCTGTTTTTT
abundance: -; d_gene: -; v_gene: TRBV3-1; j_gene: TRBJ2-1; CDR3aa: CASSQVTPTSNEQFF; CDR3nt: TGTGCCAGCAGCCAAGTGACCCCGACTAGCAATGAGCAGTTCTTC
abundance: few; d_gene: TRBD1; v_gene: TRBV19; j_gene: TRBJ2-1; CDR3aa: CASIGGTGGLLYNEQFF; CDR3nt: TGTGCCAGTATTGGTGGGACAGGGGGCTTGCTTTACAATGAGCAGTTCTTC
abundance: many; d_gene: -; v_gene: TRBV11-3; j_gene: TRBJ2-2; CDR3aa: CASSLGQGSNTGELFF; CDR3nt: TGTGCCAGCAGCTTAGGCCAGGGTTCGAACACCGGGGAGCTGTTTTTT
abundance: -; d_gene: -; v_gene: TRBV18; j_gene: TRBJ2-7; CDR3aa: CASSPVLSARPYEQYF; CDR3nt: TGTGCCAGCTCACCCGTCCTCTCTGCGAGACCCTACGAGCAGTACTTC
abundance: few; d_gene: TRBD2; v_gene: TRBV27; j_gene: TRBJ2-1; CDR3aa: CASSTYSGGKNNEQFF; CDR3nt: TGTGCCAGCAGTACGTATAGCGGGGGGAAAAACAATGAGCAGTTCTTC
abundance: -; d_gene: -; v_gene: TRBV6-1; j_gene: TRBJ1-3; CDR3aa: CASSDGGISGNTIYF; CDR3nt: TGTGCCAGCAGTGATGGGGGGATTTCTGGAAACACCATATATTTT
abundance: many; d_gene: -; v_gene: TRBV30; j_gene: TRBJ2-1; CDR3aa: CAWSVLRYNEQFF; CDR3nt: TGTGCCTGGAGTGTACTCAGATACAATGAGCAGTTCTTC
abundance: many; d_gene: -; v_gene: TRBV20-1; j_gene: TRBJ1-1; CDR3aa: CSARDSPEAFF; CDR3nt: TGCAGTGCTAGAGATTCCCCAGAAGCTTTCTTT
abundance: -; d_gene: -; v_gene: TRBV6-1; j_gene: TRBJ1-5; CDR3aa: CASSELVGIGSQPRHF; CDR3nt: -
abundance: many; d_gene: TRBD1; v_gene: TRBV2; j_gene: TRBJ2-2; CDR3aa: CASRDRTGSGTGELFF; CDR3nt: TGTGCCAGCAGGGACAGGACAGGGTCGGGCACCGGGGAGCTGTTTTTT
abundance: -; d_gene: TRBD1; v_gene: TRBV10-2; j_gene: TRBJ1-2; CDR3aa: CASYPGQGTGYTF; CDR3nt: TGCGCCAGCTACCCGGGACAGGGGACAGGCTACACCTTC
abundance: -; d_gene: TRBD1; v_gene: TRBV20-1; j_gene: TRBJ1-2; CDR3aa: CSGTGGGSLTNYGYTF; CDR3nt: TGCAGTGGCACAGGGGGCGGTAGCCTTACTAACTATGGCTACACCTTC
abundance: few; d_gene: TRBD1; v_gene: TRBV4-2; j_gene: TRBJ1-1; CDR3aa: CASSQGDSLTEAFF; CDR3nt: TGTGCCAGCAGCCAAGGGGACAGCCTCACTGAAGCTTTCTTT
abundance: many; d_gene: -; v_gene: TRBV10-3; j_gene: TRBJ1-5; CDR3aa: CAISEGGSNQPQHF; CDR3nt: TGTGCCATCAGTGAAGGAGGGAGCAATCAGCCCCAGCATTTT
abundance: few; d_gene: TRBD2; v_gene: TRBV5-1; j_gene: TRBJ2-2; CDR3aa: CASSFGLAGGPAGELFF; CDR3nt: TGCGCCAGCAGCTTTGGACTAGCGGGGGGGCCAGCCGGGGAGCTGTTTTTT